This entry features one T cell receptor (beta chain) sequence. What antigen it recognizes has not been identified. No much larger clonotype is one base removed from it; base qualities were not supplied. The sample originates from a study of Ad26.COV2.S vaccination and SARS-CoV-2 variants (dated by TCRdb to about 2021). Context from the whole study: TCRbeta repertoire sequencing was used to assess the specificity and breadth of SARS-CoV-2-reactive T cell receptors after Ad26.COV2.S vaccination. The TCR-sequenced set comprised approximately 30 samples: roughly 19 Ad26.COV2.S vaccine recipients, 5 placebo recipients and 8 SARS-CoV-2 convalescent individuals.

Broad study findings and their caveats: According to the authors, total T cell responses may have been underestimated by the TCR breadth and depth analyses. Non-spike TCR breadth was comparable between vaccine and placebo recipients, consistent with the vaccine containing only spike. After vaccination, spike-specific CD8+ and CD4+ T cell responses were reported to show substantial breadth. Spike-specific TCR breadth was higher in Ad26.COV2.S recipients than in placebo recipients (P = 0.0014).

The immunoSEQ Assay was used to sequence TCRbeta CDR3 regions. After extraction, genomic DNA underwent amplification by bias-controlled multiplex PCR, followed by high-throughput sequencing. The authors' pipeline ran thus. Collapsing and filtering of sequences were performed to quantify the absolute abundance of each unique TCRbeta CDR3 region. T cell fraction was estimated by normalizing TCRbeta template counts to usable DNA, which was measured by amplifying reference genes present in all nucleated cells. Repertoire TCRs were annotated as SARS-CoV-2-specific by exact matching of V gene, CDR3 amino acid sequence and J gene to a known reactive TCR set. The reference SARS-CoV-2 TCR set came from MIRA and was filtered for enrichment in COVID-19-positive ImmuneCODE repertoires, removing public or cross-reactive TCRs. Based on the MIRA antigens, annotated TCRs were further analysed at the level of specific ORF or position within ORF. Breadth was defined as the number of annotated unique rearrangements divided by the total number of unique productive rearrangements, and depth was defined as the summed frequency of the annotated unique rearrangements. Two-sided Wilcoxon rank-sum tests were used to compare TCR breadth between groups. Drawn from immuneACCESS, this table holds only the in-frame rearrangements with V and J called that TCRdb kept. Clones are partly lost; checked studies trace under half to an unresolved V gene and leave the rest unexplained. The V and J calls and clone size were taken over from that table, and D and trimming were inferred from the DNA. The sample table holds about 180,000 clones, of which roughly 87% were seen once. Less than 6% of the sample rests with the top ten.

The time point label, read with the paper, signifies: individuals recovered from natural SARS-CoV-2 infection. Sequenced here: peripheral blood, sampled after recovery from COVID-19. This clonotype originated in a human donor who had recovered from COVID-19.

The nucleotides are TGTGCCAGCACCCCCCCGGGTGCCGGTCTTGAGCAGTTCTTC. Translated, this is CASTPPGAGLEQFF. The rearrangement joined TRBV6-6 to TRBJ2-1; the D gene lacks a confident call. V is cut by 7 bases and J by 9 bases, and the space between the germline ends is 19 bases. The CDR3 starts with the cysteine, ends with the phenylalanine, and has 14 residues. The only DNA kept is the CDR3, 42 bases in frame from the first base. The germline V gene (reference sequence) gives CDR1 as MNHNY and CDR2 as SVGAGI.